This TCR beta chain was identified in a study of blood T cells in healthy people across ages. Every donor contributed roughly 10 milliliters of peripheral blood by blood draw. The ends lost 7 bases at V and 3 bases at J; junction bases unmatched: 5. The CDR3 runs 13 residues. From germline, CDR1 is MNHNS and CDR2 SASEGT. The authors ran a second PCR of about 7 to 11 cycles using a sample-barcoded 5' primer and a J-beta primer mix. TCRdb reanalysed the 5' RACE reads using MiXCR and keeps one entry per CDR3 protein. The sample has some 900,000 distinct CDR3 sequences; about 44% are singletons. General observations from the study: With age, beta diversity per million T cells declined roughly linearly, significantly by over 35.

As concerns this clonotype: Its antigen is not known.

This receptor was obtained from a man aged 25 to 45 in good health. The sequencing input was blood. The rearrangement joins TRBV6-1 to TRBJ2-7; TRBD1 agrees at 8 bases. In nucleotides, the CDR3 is TGTGCCAGCACCCTGGGACAGGACTACGAGCAGTACTTC. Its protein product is CASTLGQDYEQYF.